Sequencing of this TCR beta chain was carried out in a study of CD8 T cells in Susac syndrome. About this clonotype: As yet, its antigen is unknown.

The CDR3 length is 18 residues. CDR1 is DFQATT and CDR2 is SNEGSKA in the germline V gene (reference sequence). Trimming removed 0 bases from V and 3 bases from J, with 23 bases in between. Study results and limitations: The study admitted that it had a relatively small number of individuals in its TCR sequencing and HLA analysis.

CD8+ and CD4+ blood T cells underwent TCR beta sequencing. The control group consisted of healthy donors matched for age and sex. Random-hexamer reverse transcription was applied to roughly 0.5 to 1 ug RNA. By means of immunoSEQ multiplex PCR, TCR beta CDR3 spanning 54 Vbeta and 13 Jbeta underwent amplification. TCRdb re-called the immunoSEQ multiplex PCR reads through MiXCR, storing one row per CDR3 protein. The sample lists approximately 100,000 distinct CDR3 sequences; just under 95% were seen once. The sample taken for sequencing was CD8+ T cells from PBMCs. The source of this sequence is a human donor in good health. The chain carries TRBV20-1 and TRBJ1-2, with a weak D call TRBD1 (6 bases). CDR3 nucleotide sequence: TGCAGTGCTAGAGACGAGGGGGGGTCGCAGAGTTCCTACTATGGCTACACCTTC. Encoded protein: CSARDEGGSQSSYYGYTF.